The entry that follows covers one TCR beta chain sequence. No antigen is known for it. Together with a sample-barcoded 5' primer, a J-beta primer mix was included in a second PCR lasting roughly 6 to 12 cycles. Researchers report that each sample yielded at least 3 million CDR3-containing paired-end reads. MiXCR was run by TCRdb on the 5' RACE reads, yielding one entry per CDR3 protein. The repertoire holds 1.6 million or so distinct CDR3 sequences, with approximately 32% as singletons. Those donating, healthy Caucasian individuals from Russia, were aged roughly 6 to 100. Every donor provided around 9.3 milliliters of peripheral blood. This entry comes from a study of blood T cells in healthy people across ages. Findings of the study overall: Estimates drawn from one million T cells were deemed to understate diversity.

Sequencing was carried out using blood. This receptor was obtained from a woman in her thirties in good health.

The DNA for the CDR3 is TGCAGTCCAGGGGATGGGAATGGCTACACCTTC. This encodes CSPGDGNGYTF. V is TRBV20-1 and J is TRBJ1-2; D perhaps matches TRBD1 (6 bases). This CDR3 comprises 11 residues. Per the germline V gene, CDR1 is DFQATT and CDR2 is SNEGSKA (reference sequence). Trimming removed 8 bases at V and 6 bases at J, with 13 bases between.